Listed here are 32 T cell receptor beta chains from one sample, sequenced in a study of cytomegalovirus exposure and HLA in healthy donors. Amplification used 60 Vbeta primers and 13 Jbeta primers. Clones were read by immunoSEQ multiplex PCR, and TCRdb kept only the in-frame ones, dropping some. The sample includes 110,000 or so clones, 78% of them seen just once. Sequenced: PBMCs. The source is a man aged 25 to 40 in good health and CMV-seronegative.

This clone occurred a few times. This rearrangement joins TRBV4-1 to TRBJ2-5; a weak D match, TRBD2 (6 bases). Trimming pared 2 bases from V and 4 bases from J, leaving 11 bases between. The CDR3 is 14 amino acids. Germline assignment: CDR1 MGHRA and CDR2 YSYEKL. The CDR3 sequence: CASSQLGGRETQYF. The CDR3 nucleotides read TGCGCCAGCAGCCAACTGGGGGGAAGAGAGACCCAGTACTTC.

The chain links TRBV7-7 to TRBJ2-2; 8 positions match TRBD1. The CDR3 runs to 15 residues. V shed 4 bases, J shed 3 bases, and the junction held 4 bases outside the gene matches. Germline-derived CDR1 and CDR2 are SSHAT and FNYEAQ (reference sequence). CDR3 DNA sequence: TGTGCCAGCAGCTCCGGGACAGGAGACACCGGGGAGCTGTTTTTT. It specifies CASSSGTGDTGELFF.

The V gene is TRBV7-9, the J gene TRBJ2-1, with D tentatively TRBD2 (6 bases). Germline V lookup: CDR1 SEHNR, CDR2 FQNEAQ (reference sequence). The CDR3 spans 11 residues. Trimming removed 0 bases at V and 15 bases at J, with 9 bases between. The CDR3 here is CASSLAGGPFF. CDR3 DNA sequence: TGTGCCAGCAGCTTAGCGGGAGGACCGTTCTTC.

V is TRBV4-1 and J is TRBJ1-1, with TRBD1 matching 9 bases. The junction had 8 bases not matched to a gene; V was cut back by 4 bases and J by 5 bases. This CDR3 has 15 amino acids. Germline V gene data show CDR1 as MGHRA and CDR2 as YSYEKL. For the CDR3, the DNA is TGCGCCAGCAGCCGTCCCGGGACAGGGAATACTGAAGCTTTCTTT. It codes for CASSRPGTGNTEAFF.

This chain joins TRBV11-2 and TRBJ1-4, with D maybe TRBD1 (5 bases). Trimming removed 6 bases from V and 4 bases from J, with 12 bases in between. CDR3 length equals 14 residues. CDR1 SGHAT and CDR2 FQNNGV come from the germline V gene. The DNA of the CDR3 is TGTGCCAGCAGAAGGGGTAGGGGTAATGAAAAACTGTTTTTT. Translation gives CASRRGRGNEKLFF.

V gene TRBV29-1 combines with J gene TRBJ2-5; D is perhaps TRBD2 (6 bases). Germline V gene data show CDR1 as SQVTM and CDR2 as ANQGSEA. The V end was cut by 8 bases, the J end by 1 base, with 11 bases between. The length of the CDR3 is 12 residues. CDR3 region: CSCRGSQETQYF. CDR3 in DNA: TGCAGCTGCCGGGGGAGCCAAGAGACCCAGTACTTC.

This clone appeared a few times. The J gene is TRBJ1-5, the V gene TRBV28; perhaps TRBD1 as D (6 bases). Trimming removed 5 bases from V and 5 bases from J, with 10 bases in between. The CDR3 contains 13 residues. CDR1 and CDR2 (germline): MDHEN, SYDVKM. CDR3 nucleotides: TGTGCCAGCAGTCAAAACAGGGATCAGCCCCAGCATTTT. It translates to CASSQNRDQPQHF.

This clone has just a few counts. CDR3 sequence (DNA): TGCGCCAGCAGCCAAGAAGGCAGGGGTAACACCGGGGAGCTGTTTTTT. Its translation: CASSQEGRGNTGELFF. The gene calls are TRBV4-3 and TRBJ2-2; possibly TRBD1 for D (6 bases). The V end lost 0 bases, the J end lost 2 bases, and 10 bases lay between the germline ends. Germline values: CDR1 LGHNA, CDR2 YSLEER. The CDR3 loop spans 16 amino acids.

This chain connects TRBV6-6 to TRBJ1-4; maybe TRBD1 (6 bases). Germline loops: CDR1 MNHNY, CDR2 SVGAGI (reference sequence). The CDR3 contains 14 residues. Trimming shortened V by 7 bases and J by 8 bases, and 17 bases separated the two germline ends. The CDR3 region has the DNA TGTGCCAGCAAGAATGCAGGGGCCCGGGAAAAACTGTTTTTT. This encodes CASKNAGAREKLFF.

This clone was counted between two and nine times. The rearrangement joins TRBV5-1 to TRBJ1-1; TRBD1 agrees at 8 bases. This CDR3 has 14 amino acids. From germline, CDR1 is SGHRS and CDR2 YFSETQ. Losses at the gene ends were 2 bases for V and 10 bases for J; bases not matched to a gene: 10. Here the CDR3 reads CASSLTGQVLRAFF. CDR3 DNA: TGCGCCAGCAGCTTAACGGGACAGGTCCTGAGAGCTTTCTTT.

In this sample, this clone turned up once. The genes are TRBV4-1 and TRBJ2-5; 7 positions agree with TRBD1. J was trimmed by 3 bases and V by 2 bases; bases with no gene match: 0. This CDR3 spans 13 amino acids. Germline CDR1 and CDR2: MGHRA and YSYEKL. CDR3 sequence: CASSQTGEETQYF. CDR3 sequence (DNA): TGCGCCAGCAGCCAAACAGGGGAAGAGACCCAGTACTTC.

V and J are TRBV1 and TRBJ2-5; the table's D gene call, TRBD2, was not cross checked with the DNA. TRBV1 is recorded as a pseudogene. CDR3 length equals 17 residues. CDR3 protein: CTSTGAGGPVMQETQYF. CDR3 DNA: TGCACCAGCACTGGGGCGGGGGGACCGGTCATGCAAGAGACCCAGTACTTC.

The chain carries TRBV9 and TRBJ2-7, with 9 positions matching TRBD1. The CDR3 totals 17 residues. The V segment lost 3 bases and the J segment 2 bases; nucleotides outside the gene matches: 12. The V gene's germline CDR1 is SGDLS and CDR2 YYNGEE. DNA of the CDR3: TGTGCCAGCAGCGCCACCGGATCAGGACAGGGGCCCTACGAGCAGTACTTC. Translating it yields CASSATGSGQGPYEQYF.

This clone was picked up a small number of times. The chain uses TRBV28 and TRBJ2-1; D might be TRBD1 (6 bases). Germline V gene data show CDR1 as MDHEN and CDR2 as SYDVKM. Trimming pared 2 bases from V and 8 bases from J, leaving 25 bases between. There are 18 residues in the CDR3. Written as DNA, the CDR3 is TGTGCCAGCAGTTTAAGGACAGTGATGTCCGGGTACCTCGATGAGCAGTTCTTC. Protein: CASSLRTVMSGYLDEQFF.

The chain carries TRBV7-2 and TRBJ1-1; D is perhaps TRBD1 (6 bases). Germline loops: CDR1 SGHTA, CDR2 FQGNSA. Deletions cut 1 base from V and 1 base from J, with 10 bases between. The CDR3 loop spans 15 amino acids. CDR3 DNA sequence: TGTGCCAGCAGCTTAGTCGGACAGTCGAACACTGAAGCTTTCTTT. This codes for CASSLVGQSNTEAFF.

The rearrangement uses TRBV18 and TRBJ1-1; TRBD1 is a possible D gene (5 bases). Germline CDR1 KGHSH, CDR2 LQKENI. V lost 2 bases to trimming and J lost 1 base, with 17 bases between them. The CDR3 extends over 17 amino acids. The CDR3 spells CASSPVAGEVKNTEAFF. CDR3 sequence (DNA): TGTGCCAGCTCACCAGTTGCGGGGGAGGTAAAGAACACTGAAGCTTTCTTT.

The chain is built from TRBV30 and TRBJ2-3, with unresolved D. CDR3 length: 15 amino acids. The V end was cut by 3 bases, the J end by 3 bases, with 16 bases between. Germline CDR1 and CDR2: GTSNPN and SVGIG (reference sequence). The CDR3 DNA follows: TGTGCCTGGAGCCCACCAAGCCCAAATACAGATACGCAGTATTTT. Translating it yields CAWSPPSPNTDTQYF.

This clone has only a few counts. This chain connects TRBV2 to TRBJ1-5; D gene ambiguous. The CDR3 runs 16 residues. Germline V gives CDR1 SNHLY, CDR2 FYNNEI. The V and J ends lost 0 bases and 6 bases respectively, with 15 bases between them. CDR3 DNA sequence: TGTGCCAGCAGTGAAGCGCTTCGGGTGGTGGGTCAGCCCCAGCATTTT. Its translation: CASSEALRVVGQPQHF.

The chain employs TRBV19 and TRBJ2-7; 7 nucleotides agree with TRBD2. The CDR3 has 15 residues. Trimming took 2 bases from V and 6 from J; bases not matched to a gene: 10. Germline V CDR1 and CDR2: LNHDA, SQIVND (reference sequence). CDR3 in amino acids: CASSIREGPLGEQYF. The CDR3 nucleotides read TGTGCCAGTAGTATAAGGGAGGGTCCGCTGGGCGAGCAGTACTTC.

The V gene is TRBV7-2, the J gene TRBJ2-5; 10 nucleotides align to TRBD1. The CDR3 sequence is 15 residues long. The ends lost 2 bases at V and 5 bases at J; junction bases unmatched: 5. Germline V CDR1 and CDR2: SGHTA, FQGNSA. CDR3 sequence reads: CASSLLGQGLETQYF. The CDR3, as DNA: TGTGCCAGCAGCTTATTGGGACAGGGGTTGGAGACCCAGTACTTC.

The chain has TRBV30 and TRBJ2-3, with 12 nucleotides matching TRBD2. Looked up from germline, CDR1 is GTSNPN and CDR2 is SVGIG (reference sequence). Trimming cost V 8 bases and J 4 bases; bases outside gene matches: 10. The CDR3 totals 15 residues. Here the CDR3 DNA reads TGTGCCGGTGACAGGCTAGCGGGAGGGCCAGATACGCAGTATTTT. Translating it yields CAGDRLAGGPDTQYF.

The V gene is TRBV5-1, the J gene TRBJ2-7; 10 bases are shared with TRBD2. V shed 0 bases and J 3 bases; nucleotides not matched to a gene: 9. Germline lookup yields CDR1 SGHRS and CDR2 YFSETQ. The CDR3 is 17 amino acids. This CDR3 is CASSLALLSSGSYEQYF. DNA of the CDR3: TGCGCCAGCAGCTTGGCCCTTCTCTCTAGCGGGAGCTACGAGCAGTACTTC.

The chain joins TRBV11-3 to TRBJ2-4; 8 bases line up with TRBD1. V shed 5 bases and J 7 bases; nucleotides not matched to a gene: 4. Germline loops: CDR1 SGHNT, CDR2 YENEEA. CDR3 length: 13 amino acids. The CDR3, as DNA: TGTGCCAGCAGCACCCGGACAGGGAACATTCAGTACTTC. This encodes CASSTRTGNIQYF.

The rearrangement uses TRBV29-1 and TRBJ1-3; D is ambiguous. CDR3 length: 15 amino acids. V lost 4 bases to trimming and J lost 0 bases, with 13 bases between them. Per the germline V gene, CDR1 is SQVTM and CDR2 is ANQGSEA. CDR3 sequence: CSVAWETSSGNTIYF. The CDR3 nucleotides are TGCAGCGTTGCGTGGGAGACAAGCTCTGGAAACACCATATATTTT.

The rearrangement joins TRBV5-1 to TRBJ1-1; tentative D call: TRBD1 (5 bases). Germline V gene lookup returns CDR1 SGHRS and CDR2 YFSETQ. This CDR3 is 14 amino acids long. The V end was cut by 4 bases, the J end by 1 base, with 11 bases between. CDR3 sequence: CASSTTGENTEAFF. The CDR3 coding sequence is TGCGCCAGCAGCACGACGGGGGAGAACACTGAAGCTTTCTTT.

Notes on this clone: A junction end diverges from the germline sequence, so it may reflect a read error. This sequence joins TRBV7-7 and TRBJ2-3, with TRBD1 matching over 12 bases. This CDR3 spans 15 amino acids. CDR1 is SSHAT, CDR2 FNYEAQ, per germline (reference sequence). This chain's CDR3 is CASSLGQGAGDTQYF. In DNA form, the CDR3 reads TGTGCTAGCAGCTTGGGACAGGGGGCCGGAGATACGCAGTATTTT. The full variable domain, rest sourced from reference TRBV7-7 and TRBJ2-3, is GAGVSQSPRYKVTKRGQDVTLRCDPISSHATLYWYQQALGQGPEFLTYFNYEAQPDKSGLPSDRFSAERPEGSISTLTIQRTEQRDSAMYRCASSLGQGAGDTQYFGPGTRLTVL.

The chain recombines TRBV4-3 with TRBJ1-4; 8 nucleotides agree with TRBD1. V shed 6 bases, J shed 4 bases, and the junction held 10 bases outside the gene matches. Germline CDR1 LGHNA, CDR2 YSLEER. The CDR3 is 16 amino acids. The CDR3 loop is CASRRTGRSLNEKLFF. CDR3 DNA sequence: TGCGCCAGCAGACGGACAGGGCGGTCCCTTAATGAAAAACTGTTTTTT.

Turning to this clone: Other nucleotide sequences in the sample specify the same CDR3. The V call is TRBV25-1, the J call TRBJ2-3; TRBD2 matches 7 bases. The CDR3 totals 16 residues. V lost 6 bases to trimming and J lost 1 base; unmatched junction nucleotides: 10. Germline V gives CDR1 MGHDK, CDR2 SYGVNS. As DNA, the CDR3 is TGTGCCAGCAGGTCTGGTCGGCTAGCGGGCACAGATACGCAGTATTTT. Encoded protein: CASRSGRLAGTDTQYF.

This chain uses TRBV27 with TRBJ1-5, with TRBD1 matching over 7 bases. CDR3 size: 16 residues. After removal of 5 bases from V and 2 bases from J, the junction contained 9 bases not matched to a gene. CDR1 and CDR2 (germline): MNHEY, SMNVEV (reference sequence). The CDR3 protein is CASSPNRGRRNQPQHF. CDR3 nucleotide sequence: TGTGCCAGCAGTCCGAACAGGGGCCGACGCAATCAGCCCCAGCATTTT.

This clone was seen a single time. Within the sample, other DNA sequences also encode this same CDR3. This chain uses TRBV9 with TRBJ2-7; TRBD1 agrees at 8 bases. Germline assignment: CDR1 SGDLS and CDR2 YYNGEE. The CDR3 extends over 15 amino acids. Germline trimming cut 0 bases from V and 0 bases from J; bases unmatched to any gene: 2. The CDR3 DNA sequence: TGTGCCAGCAGCGTAGCGGGGACAGGCTCCTACGAGCAGTACTTC. This codes for CASSVAGTGSYEQYF.

The chain joins TRBV10-1 to TRBJ2-7; TRBD1 matches 12 bases. The germline gives CDR1 WNHNN, CDR2 SYGVQD (reference sequence). This CDR3 has 15 residues. The V and J ends lost 0 bases and 4 bases, in that order; junction bases with no gene match: 1. CDR3 nucleotide sequence: TGCGCCAGCAGTGAGTCGGGACAGGGGGCTTACGAGCAGTACTTC. The encoded protein is CASSESGQGAYEQYF.

V gene TRBV15 combines with J gene TRBJ2-7; 9 positions match TRBD1. Germline assignment: CDR1 LNHNV and CDR2 YYDKDF (reference sequence). With 1 base clipped from V and 0 bases from J, the junction kept 7 bases outside the gene matches. This CDR3 comprises 17 residues. In DNA form, the CDR3 reads TGTGCCACCAGCAGAGGAACTGGACAGGGGCACTCCTACGAGCAGTACTTC. Protein: CATSRGTGQGHSYEQYF. Together with reference TRBV15 and TRBJ2-7, the CDR3 gives the full variable domain: DAMVIQNPRYQVTQFGKPVTLSCSQTLNHNVMYWYQQKSSQAPKLLFHYYDKDFNNEADTPDNFQSRRPNTSFCFLDIRSPGLGDTAMYLCATSRGTGQGHSYEQYFGPGTRLTVT.